This TCR beta chain was identified during a study of T cell changes during pregnancy in multiple sclerosis. Repertoires were generated with immunoSEQ multiplex PCR, while TCRdb's copy carries only in-frame clones and drops some. The table shows approximately 100,000 clones, with approximately 90% occurring only once. CDR3 length: 15 amino acids. Trimming pared 1 base from V and 7 bases from J, leaving 14 bases between. The germline gives CDR1 SGHNT, CDR2 YYREEE (reference sequence). The clonotype comes from a female donor in good health, enrolled as a control in a pregnancy study. Source: peripheral blood, taken after pregnancy. The chain has TRBV5-4 and TRBJ2-2; D gene uncertain. The CDR3 bases are TGTGCCAGCAGCTTGCCGGGTAGGAAAGGCGGGGAGCTGTTTTTT. It is translated as CASSLPGRKGGELFF.